The source of this TCR beta chain is a study of Ad26.COV2.S vaccination and SARS-CoV-2 variants. Sequencing used immunoSEQ multiplex PCR; TCRdb keeps in-frame clones, though not all of them. The repertoire holds approximately 340,000 clones, with roughly nine tenths as singletons. Germline CDR1 and CDR2: MNHEY and SMNVEV (reference sequence). Deletions cut 2 bases from V and 12 bases from J, with 14 bases between. The CDR3 is made up of 13 amino acids. This TCR came from a human donor who had recovered from COVID-19. The material sequenced was peripheral blood, taken after recovery from COVID-19. The chain employs TRBV27 and TRBJ2-1; maybe TRBD2 (6 bases). CDR3 bases: TGTGCCAGCAGTTTAAGATACGGCGGGGCGCAGTTCTTC. Encoded protein: CASSLRYGGAQFF.